This entry describes one T cell receptor beta chain. Its antigen is unidentified. Profiling relied on immunoSEQ multiplex PCR, and the TCRdb table lists in-frame clones only, not all of them. The data hold roughly 170,000 clones, with around 87% observed a single time. These data are taken from a study of T cell responses to AZD1222 COVID-19 vaccine. The study, taken as a whole, reports: Females outnumbered males among donors, who were mostly white British; clonal diversity was possibly underestimated. Baseline serology detected seropositivity in only six AZD1222 recipients.

Looked up from germline, CDR1 is SGHRS and CDR2 is YFSETQ. V was pared by 1 base and J by 7 bases, with 8 bases between. The length of the CDR3 is 12 residues. Specimen: peripheral blood, collected on day 0 of AZD1222 vaccination. The receptor comes from an adult in good health. V usage is TRBV5-1 and J usage is TRBJ1-2; D uncertain. The CDR3 DNA is TGCGCCAGCAGCTTGATAGGATTTGGCTACACCTTC. The encoded protein is CASSLIGFGYTF.